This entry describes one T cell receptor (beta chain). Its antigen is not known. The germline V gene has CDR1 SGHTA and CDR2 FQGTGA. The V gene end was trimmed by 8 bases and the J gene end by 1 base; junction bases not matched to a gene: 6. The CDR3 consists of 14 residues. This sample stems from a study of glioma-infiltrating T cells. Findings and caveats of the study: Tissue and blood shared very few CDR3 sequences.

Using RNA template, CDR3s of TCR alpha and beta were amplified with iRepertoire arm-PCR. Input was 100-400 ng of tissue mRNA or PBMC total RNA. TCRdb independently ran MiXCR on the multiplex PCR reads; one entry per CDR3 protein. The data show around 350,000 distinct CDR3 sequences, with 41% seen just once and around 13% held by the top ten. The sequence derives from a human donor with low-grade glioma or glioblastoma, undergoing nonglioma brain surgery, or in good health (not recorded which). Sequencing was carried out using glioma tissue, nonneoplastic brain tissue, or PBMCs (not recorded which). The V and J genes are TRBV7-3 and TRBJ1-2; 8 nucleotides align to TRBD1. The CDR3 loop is CASGIDRGNYGYTF. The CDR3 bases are TGTGCCAGCGGCATTGACAGGGGTAACTATGGCTACACCTTC. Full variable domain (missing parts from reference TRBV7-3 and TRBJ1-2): GAGVSQTPSNKVTEKGKYVELRCDPISGHTALYWYRQSLGQGPEFLIYFQGTGAADDSGLPNDRFFAVRPEGSVSTLKIQRTERGDSAVYLCASGIDRGNYGYTFGSGTRLTVV.